These 3 T cell receptor beta chains were all obtained from the same sample, sequenced in a study of T-cell reconstitution after alpha-beta-depleted transplantation in children. Preparation of the TCRbeta library used unique molecular identifiers. Each CDR3 protein gets one entry after TCRdb re-called the PCR reads with MiXCR. The repertoire has about 440,000 distinct CDR3 sequences, over 40% of them found once; the top ten carry 25% to 30%. The input for sequencing was PBMCs, taken before TCRalphabeta/CD19-depleted stem cell transplant. The receptors derive from a girl aged 2 to 10 with aplastic anemia, due to receive a stem cell transplant.

The rearrangement links TRBV28 to TRBJ2-1; 10 bases fit TRBD1. This CDR3 has 15 residues. The junction had 7 bases not matched to a gene; V was cut back by 5 bases and J by 6 bases. Germline V gene lookup returns CDR1 MDHEN and CDR2 SYDVKM. This chain's CDR3 is CASSLTGQGSNEQFF. CDR3 coding DNA: TGTGCCAGCAGTCTAACGGGACAGGGGAGCAATGAGCAGTTCTTC.

The chain is built from TRBV6-5 and TRBJ1-1; D not resolved. The CDR3 extends over 11 amino acids. V was pared by 8 bases and J by 3 bases, with 7 bases between. CDR1 is MNHEY, CDR2 SVGAGI, per germline. CDR3 amino acids: CASLTYTEAFF. CDR3 sequence (DNA): TGTGCCAGCTTAACCTACACTGAAGCTTTCTTT.

The chain uses TRBV15 and TRBJ1-1; D is unresolved. CDR1 is LNHNV, CDR2 YYDKDF, per germline (reference sequence). The CDR3 is 13 amino acids. The V end was cut by 6 bases, the J end by 0 bases, with 8 bases between. The CDR3 sequence: CATSYILNTEAFF. The CDR3 DNA sequence: TGTGCCACCAGTTATATTCTGAACACTGAAGCTTTCTTT.